This passage covers 18 T cell receptor beta chains from one sample sequenced in a study of CD8 T cells in ankylosing spondylitis. TCRdb re-derived calls from the 5' RACE reads in MiXCR, one entry per CDR3 protein. The table includes just over 300,000 distinct CDR3 sequences, 20% to 25% detected once. Sequenced: blood, either unsorted or a sorted T cell fraction (not recorded which). These receptor sequences come from a female donor with ankylosing spondylitis or in good health (not recorded which).

This clonotype was observed a few times. The chain combines TRBV20-1 with TRBJ1-1; possibly TRBD1 for D (6 bases). This CDR3 has 13 amino acids. Looked up from germline, CDR1 is DFQATT and CDR2 is SNEGSKA (reference sequence). Trimming stripped 5 bases from V and 3 bases from J, with 13 bases between. The CDR3 DNA is TGCAGTGCTCCTAAGGGGGGCCACACTGAAGCTTTCTTT. This sequence encodes CSAPKGGHTEAFF.

CDR3 sequence: CASSATVSFNYGYTF. Here the CDR3 DNA reads TGTGCCAGCAGCGCGACGGTTTCTTTCAACTATGGCTACACCTTC. The rearrangement links TRBV9 to TRBJ1-2, with D unclear. The CDR3 spans 15 residues. The ends were cut back, 3 bases at V and 2 bases at J, with 14 bases in the middle. The V gene's germline CDR1 is SGDLS and CDR2 YYNGEE.

The chain joins TRBV6-5 to TRBJ1-5; D is possibly TRBD1 (5 bases). The CDR3 is made up of 14 amino acids. The V and J ends lost 4 bases and 6 bases respectively, with 13 bases between them. Germline lookup yields CDR1 MNHEY and CDR2 SVGAGI. The DNA for the CDR3 is TGTGCCAGCAGTTTGGCAGGGTCAGGTCAGCCCCAGCATTTT. This sequence encodes CASSLAGSGQPQHF.

This clonotype has a handful of counts. The V call is TRBV20-1, the J call TRBJ1-5; 9 bases align to TRBD1. The CDR3 runs to 13 residues. CDR1 and CDR2 from the germline V gene are DFQATT and SNEGSKA (reference sequence). V lost 7 bases, J lost 5 bases, and 6 bases stayed unmatched. CDR3 in DNA: TGCAGTGTTCCGGGACAGGGCTATCAGCCCCAGCATTTT. Its translation: CSVPGQGYQPQHF.

The V call is TRBV28, the J call TRBJ2-1; 11 positions agree with TRBD2. The V segment lost 8 bases and the J segment 5 bases; nucleotides outside the gene matches: 17. This CDR3 is built from 18 residues. Germline lookup yields CDR1 MDHEN and CDR2 SYDVKM. CDR3 bases: TGTGCCAGCCCCCCATTGCTAGCGGGAGGAGATTCGGACAATGAGCAGTTCTTC. Translating gives CASPPLLAGGDSDNEQFF.

This clonotype was counted between two and nine times. V gene TRBV20-1 combines with J gene TRBJ2-1, with D perhaps given as TRBD1 or TRBD2 (5 bases each). V was cut by 6 bases and J by 7 bases, with 22 bases left in between. Germline values: CDR1 DFQATT, CDR2 SNEGSKA (reference sequence). The length of the CDR3 is 15 residues. This CDR3 reads CSASSESSWGNEQFF. Written as DNA, the CDR3 is TGCAGTGCCTCATCGGAGTCCAGCTGGGGGAATGAGCAGTTCTTC.

This clonotype was seen at least ten times. The chain couples TRBV20-1 to TRBJ1-1; 9 positions agree with TRBD1. V shed 2 bases, J shed 0 bases, and the junction held 4 bases outside the gene matches. The CDR3 has 15 amino acids. Germline V CDR1 and CDR2: DFQATT, SNEGSKA (reference sequence). CDR3 sequence: CSARSGQGMNTEAFF. The CDR3 DNA sequence: TGCAGTGCTAGATCCGGACAGGGGATGAACACTGAAGCTTTCTTT.

In its sample, this clonotype was seen a few times. The chain has TRBV4-3 and TRBJ1-1, with D perhaps matching TRBD1 (5 bases). The CDR3 spans 16 residues. Germline assignment: CDR1 LGHNA and CDR2 YSLEER. Trimming removed 0 bases at V and 4 bases at J, with 15 bases between. The CDR3: CASSQDTLSRGTEAFF. In DNA, the CDR3 is TGCGCCAGCAGCCAAGATACATTAAGTAGGGGCACTGAAGCTTTCTTT.

This clonotype was detected many times. The junction and the germline gene differ at one end; a read error may be behind it. This chain connects TRBV7-9 to TRBJ2-1; 11 positions match TRBD2. The CDR3 runs to 14 residues. The germline gives CDR1 SEHNR, CDR2 FQNEAQ (reference sequence). In nucleotides, the CDR3 is TGTGCCAGCAGCATAGCGGGAGGGTACGATGAGCAGTTCTTC. Its protein is CASSIAGGYDEQFF.

V and J are TRBV27 and TRBJ1-2, with D possibly matching TRBD1 (6 bases). Trimming removed 10 bases from V and 3 bases from J, with 27 bases in between. This CDR3 has 17 amino acids. Germline CDR1 reads MNHEY; CDR2 reads SMNVEV (reference sequence). CDR3: CAIPGGGSPDQYYGYTF. The CDR3 DNA is TGTGCCATCCCTGGCGGGGGCTCCCCGGACCAGTACTATGGCTACACCTTC.

This clonotype was seen only a few times. This chain uses TRBV20-1 with TRBJ1-2; no clear D gene. V was clipped by 5 bases and J by 4 bases, with 11 bases between them. This CDR3 spans 12 amino acids. Germline CDR1 and CDR2: DFQATT and SNEGSKA (reference sequence). Written as DNA, the CDR3 is TGCAGTGCTGCCCAGCCGGCCTATGGCTACACCTTC. It encodes CSAAQPAYGYTF.

The chain joins TRBV24-1 to TRBJ2-3, with 11 nucleotides matching TRBD1. Per germline, CDR1 KGHDR and CDR2 SFDVKD. This CDR3 is built from 16 residues. V gave up 3 bases and J gave up 3 bases; unmatched junction bases: 4. Written as DNA, the CDR3 is TGTGCCACCAGTGATGCGGGACAGGGGGTTACAGATACGCAGTATTTT. It codes for CATSDAGQGVTDTQYF.

The chain carries TRBV24-1 and TRBJ1-6; D call uncertain. This CDR3 has 23 amino acids. The V and J ends lost 0 bases and 0 bases respectively, with 26 bases between them. From germline, CDR1 is KGHDR and CDR2 SFDVKD. As DNA, the CDR3 is TGTGCCACCAGTGATTTGCCGCAAAATGCCCCGGAGAGGTCGAGCTCCTATAATTCACCCCTCCACTTT. Translating gives CATSDLPQNAPERSSSYNSPLHF.

This clonotype was found many times. V gene TRBV29-1 combines with J gene TRBJ1-3; 7 bases line up with TRBD1. Trimming removed 7 bases from V and 2 bases from J; junction bases left unmatched: 5. This CDR3 is 13 amino acids long. Germline CDR1 is SQVTM and CDR2 is ANQGSEA. The CDR3 DNA reads TGCAGCGCTGGGGGGACAGCTGGAAACACCATATATTTT. Amino acids: CSAGGTAGNTIYF.

This sequence joins TRBV7-2 and TRBJ1-1; the D is unclear. The CDR3 is 13 residues long. Deletions cut 5 bases from V and 4 bases from J, with 11 bases between. Per germline, CDR1 SGHTA and CDR2 FQGNSA. The CDR3 loop is CASSLTSSTEAFF. The CDR3 nucleotides are TGTGCCAGCAGCCTCACATCGTCCACTGAAGCTTTCTTT.

The gene calls are TRBV7-2 and TRBJ2-1; D remains ambiguous. The ends were cut back, 2 bases at V and 0 bases at J, with 11 bases in the middle. Germline CDR1 and CDR2: SGHTA and FQGNSA. CDR3 length: 16 amino acids. The CDR3 is CASSLQVTSSYNEQFF. The CDR3 nucleotides read TGTGCCAGCAGCTTACAGGTTACGAGCTCCTACAATGAGCAGTTCTTC.

This clonotype was counted only a few times. CDR3 nucleotide sequence: TGTGCCAGCAGCAACGACATGGGGGAGGACTATGGCTACACCTTC. Translating gives CASSNDMGEDYGYTF. The chain uses TRBV7-2 and TRBJ1-2; possible D gene TRBD1, 5 bases. The germline CDR1 and CDR2 sequences are SGHTA and FQGNSA. The CDR3 sequence is 15 residues long. With 5 bases removed from V and 3 bases from J, the gap between germline ends came to 16 bases.

The sample holds a few counts of this clonotype. The chain couples TRBV11-2 to TRBJ2-7; maybe TRBD1 (5 bases). This CDR3 contains 13 residues. Trimming left V 5 bases short and J 4 bases short, with 12 bases between. The germline gives CDR1 SGHAT, CDR2 FQNNGV. The CDR3 nucleotides are TGTGCCAGCAGCCGACCAGGGCGATACGAGCAGTACTTC. This gives the protein CASSRPGRYEQYF.